Listed here is a single TCR beta chain. These data are taken from a study of control samples from healthy donors and cancer patients. This CDR3 has 15 residues. V was shortened by 0 bases and J by 2 bases, with 9 bases between the two germline ends. Germline CDR1 reads LGHDT; CDR2 reads YNNKEL (reference sequence). The method was immunoSEQ multiplex PCR; TCRdb's version includes in-frame clones alone and lacks a portion of them. Of around 48,000 clones listed, over 90% are singletons. The chain combines TRBV3-1 (or the pseudogene TRBV3-2) with TRBJ2-3; D call uncertain. What was sequenced was PBMCs. The source of this sequence is a woman in her forties or fifties with head and neck cancer. The CDR3 sequence is CASSQDAGNTDTQYF. The CDR3 region has the DNA TGTGCCAGCAGCCAAGATGCAGGCAACACAGATACGCAGTATTTT.